These T cell receptor beta chains were read from a single sample in a study of blood T cells in healthy people across ages. Via MiXCR, TCRdb re-called the 5' RACE reads, giving one row per CDR3 protein. The table has 700,000 to 850,000 distinct CDR3 sequences, 36% seen once; the top ten hold roughly 13%. The sample comprised blood. The receptor set was obtained from a man aged 18 to 30 in good health. CDR3s include the opening cysteine and the closing phenylalanine or tryptophan. Fields, in order: V gene, D gene, J gene, clone size, CDR3 DNA, CDR3 protein. The D gene is left open where the match is weak. Clone size is stated in some rows and not others, as once, few, many or a class when expanded.

TRBV4-3	NA	TRBJ1-2	NA	TGCGCCAGCAGCCAAGCCCGGGAGTTCGCCTATGGCTACACCTTC	CASSQAREFAYGYTF
TRBV5-6	NA	TRBJ2-1	many	TGTGCCAGCAGCTCGGGGCCTCAGCAGTTCTTC	CASSSGPQQFF
TRBV12-3/TRBV12-4	NA	TRBJ1-2	many	TGTGCCAGCAGTTCCAGCTACTATGGCTACACCTTC	CASSSSYYGYTF
TRBV7-9	TRBD1	TRBJ1-4	NA	TGTGCCAGCAGAGGACAGGGGGGACCCTCCGAAAAACTGTTTTTT	CASRGQGGPSEKLFF
TRBV6-1	NA	TRBJ2-7	NA	TGTGCCAGCAGTTGGGAGTCTAGCGACTCCTACGAGCAGTACTTC	CASSWESSDSYEQYF
TRBV3-1	TRBD2	TRBJ2-1	few	TGTGCCAGCAGCCAAGATAGTTCCGGGACTAGCTCGCGGCAGTTCTTC	CASSQDSSGTSSRQFF
TRBV7-3	NA	TRBJ2-5	NA	TGTGCCAGCAGCTTGGGGAATGGGGAAGAGACCCAGTACTTC	CASSLGNGEETQYF
TRBV10-3	NA	TRBJ2-7	NA	TGTGCCATCAGTGAGTCTGTAAGCTCCTACAATGAGCAGTACTTC	CAISESVSSYNEQYF
TRBV20-1	TRBD1	TRBJ1-6	few	TGCAGTGCTACCGACAGGGTAGGGGTTTCACCCCTCCACTTT	CSATDRVGVSPLHF
TRBV4-3	NA	TRBJ1-1	NA	TGCGCCAGCAGCCAAGAGGGACACACTGAAGCTTTCTTT	CASSQEGHTEAFF
TRBV4-1	NA	TRBJ1-5	few	TGCGCCAGCAGCCTGGTTGTGGGTCAGCCCCAGCATTTT	CASSLVVGQPQHF
TRBV27	TRBD1	TRBJ2-7	NA	TGTGCCAGCAGTCCCAGACAGGGGGCCTACGAGCAGTACTTC	CASSPRQGAYEQYF
TRBV4-2	NA	TRBJ2-5	NA	TGTGCCAGCAGCCAAGGAGTACCGGACTCCTACAATGAGCAGTACTTC	CASSQGVPDSYNEQYF
TRBV28	TRBD1	TRBJ2-5	NA	TGTGCCAGCAGTTTTAGCCCGACAGGGGATGAGCAGTACTTC	CASSFSPTGDEQYF
TRBV20-1	TRBD2	TRBJ2-3	once	TGCAGTGCTACTCCTCCCTTAGCGGGGCCTAGCACAGATACGCAGTATTTT	CSATPPLAGPSTDTQYF
TRBV7-9	TRBD1	TRBJ1-1	NA	TGTGCCAGCAGCTCAACAGGGGAATTGGACACTGAAGCTTTCTTT	CASSSTGELDTEAFF
TRBV2	NA	TRBJ2-7	NA	TGTGCCAGCAGAGAAGAGGACAGAACCTACGAGCAGTACTTC	CASREEDRTYEQYF
TRBV28	NA	TRBJ1-2	NA	TGTGCCAGCAGCCCCGCTTCGACAGCTACTAACTATGGCTACACCTTC	CASSPASTATNYGYTF
TRBV9	NA	TRBJ2-5	NA	TGTGCCAGCAGCAGTAACAATGAGCAGTACTTC	CASSSNNEQYF
TRBV12-3/TRBV12-4	NA	TRBJ1-2	NA	TGTGCCAGCAGTTTTCAATCAACAGTAGGTGGCTACACCTTC	CASSFQSTVGGYTF
TRBV6-5	NA	TRBJ2-1	NA	TGTGCCAGCAGTGACGGGTCCGACAATGAGCAGTTCTTC	CASSDGSDNEQFF
TRBV2	NA	TRBJ1-6	few	TGTGCCAGCATGCCCTCCCGGGTTAGTTCACCCCTCCACTTT	CASMPSRVSSPLHF
TRBV5-1	NA	TRBJ2-7	many	TGCGCCAGCAGCTTGTTAGACTCTCCGGTGCAGTACTTC	CASSLLDSPVQYF
TRBV12-3/TRBV12-4	NA	TRBJ1-5	few	TGTGCCAGCCAATCGGGGCGTCGGGGCAATCAGCCCCAGCATTTT	CASQSGRRGNQPQHF
TRBV7-9	NA	TRBJ2-7	once	TGTGCCAGCAGCCTCCAGTTTAAGCAGTACTTC	CASSLQFKQYF
TRBV7-2	TRBD1	TRBJ1-2	NA	TGTGCCAGCAGCTCAATGACAGGGCTTATGGATGGCTACACCTTC	CASSSMTGLMDGYTF
TRBV7-9	NA	TRBJ2-5	NA	TGTGTCAGTACGGATGGGGGGTCAGAGACCCAGTACTTC	CVSTDGGSETQYF
TRBV28	NA	TRBJ1-6	few	TGTGCCAGCAGTTTATCGGGGTTAGGGGCACCCCTCCACTTT	CASSLSGLGAPLHF